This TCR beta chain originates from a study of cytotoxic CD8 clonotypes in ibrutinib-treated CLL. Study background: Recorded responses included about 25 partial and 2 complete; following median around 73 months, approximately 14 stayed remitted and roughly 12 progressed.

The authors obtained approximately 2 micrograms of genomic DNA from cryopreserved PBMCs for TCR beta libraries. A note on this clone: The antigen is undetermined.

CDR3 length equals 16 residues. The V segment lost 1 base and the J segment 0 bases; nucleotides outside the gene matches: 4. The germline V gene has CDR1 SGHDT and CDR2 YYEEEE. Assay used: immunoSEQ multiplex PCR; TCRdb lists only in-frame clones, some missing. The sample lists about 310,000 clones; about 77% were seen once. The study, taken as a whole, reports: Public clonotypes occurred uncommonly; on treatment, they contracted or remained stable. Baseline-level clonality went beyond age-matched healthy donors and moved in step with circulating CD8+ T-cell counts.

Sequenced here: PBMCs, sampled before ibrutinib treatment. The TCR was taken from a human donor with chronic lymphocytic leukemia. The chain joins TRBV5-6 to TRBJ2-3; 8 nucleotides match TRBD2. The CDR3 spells CASSLLLAASTDTQYF. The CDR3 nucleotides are TGTGCCAGCAGCTTGTTACTAGCGGCAAGCACAGATACGCAGTATTTT.